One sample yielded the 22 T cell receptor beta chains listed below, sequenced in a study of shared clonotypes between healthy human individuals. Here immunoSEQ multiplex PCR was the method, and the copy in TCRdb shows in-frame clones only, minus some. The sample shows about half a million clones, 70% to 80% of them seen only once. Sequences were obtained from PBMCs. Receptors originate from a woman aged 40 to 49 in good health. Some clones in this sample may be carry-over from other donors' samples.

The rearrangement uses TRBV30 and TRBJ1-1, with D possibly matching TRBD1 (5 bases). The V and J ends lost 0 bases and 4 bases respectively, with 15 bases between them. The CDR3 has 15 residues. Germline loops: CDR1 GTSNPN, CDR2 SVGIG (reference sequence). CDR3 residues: CAWSVLGDGGTEAFF. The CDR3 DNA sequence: TGTGCCTGGAGTGTGTTAGGGGACGGGGGCACTGAAGCTTTCTTT.

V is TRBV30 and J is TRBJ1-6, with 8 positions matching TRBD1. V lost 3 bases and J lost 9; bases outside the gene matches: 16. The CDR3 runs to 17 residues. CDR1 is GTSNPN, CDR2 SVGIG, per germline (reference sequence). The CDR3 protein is CAWSDRGPLSTGSPLHF. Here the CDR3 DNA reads TGTGCCTGGAGCGACAGGGGACCCTTATCAACGGGTTCACCCCTCCACTTT.

The CDR3 region is CASKWGRALQTYNEQFF. The CDR3 DNA sequence: TGTGCCAGCAAATGGGGCCGGGCACTTCAAACCTACAATGAGCAGTTCTTC. The rearrangement joins TRBV2 to TRBJ2-1, with a tentative D call TRBD1 (5 bases). Germline-derived CDR1 and CDR2 are SNHLY and FYNNEI. The CDR3 covers 17 residues. V lost 7 bases and J 2 bases, leaving 21 bases between the germline ends.

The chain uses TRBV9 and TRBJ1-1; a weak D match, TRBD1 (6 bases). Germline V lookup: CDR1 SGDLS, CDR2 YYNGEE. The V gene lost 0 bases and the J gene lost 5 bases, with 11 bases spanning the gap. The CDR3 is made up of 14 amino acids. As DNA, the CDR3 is TGTGCCAGCAGCGTAGACCTAGGGGGAACTGAAGCTTTCTTT. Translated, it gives CASSVDLGGTEAFF.

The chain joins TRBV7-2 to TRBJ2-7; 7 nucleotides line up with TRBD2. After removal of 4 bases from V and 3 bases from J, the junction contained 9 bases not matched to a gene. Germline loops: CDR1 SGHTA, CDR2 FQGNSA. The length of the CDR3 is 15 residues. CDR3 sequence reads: CASSSLRGDDYEQYF. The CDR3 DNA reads TGTGCCAGCAGCTCCCTTCGGGGGGATGACTACGAGCAGTACTTC.

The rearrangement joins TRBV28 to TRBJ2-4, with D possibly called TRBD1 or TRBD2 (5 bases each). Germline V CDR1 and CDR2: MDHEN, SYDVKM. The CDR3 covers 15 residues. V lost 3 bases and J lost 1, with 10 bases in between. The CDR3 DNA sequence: TGTGCCAGCAGTTTGGCCTGGGGGGCCAAAAACATTCAGTACTTC. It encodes CASSLAWGAKNIQYF.

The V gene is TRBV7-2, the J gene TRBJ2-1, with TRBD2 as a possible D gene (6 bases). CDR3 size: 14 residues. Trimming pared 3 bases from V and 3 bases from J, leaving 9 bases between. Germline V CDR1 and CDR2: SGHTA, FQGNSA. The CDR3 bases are TGTGCCAGCAGCTTGGCTAGCGACTACAATGAGCAGTTCTTC. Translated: CASSLASDYNEQFF.

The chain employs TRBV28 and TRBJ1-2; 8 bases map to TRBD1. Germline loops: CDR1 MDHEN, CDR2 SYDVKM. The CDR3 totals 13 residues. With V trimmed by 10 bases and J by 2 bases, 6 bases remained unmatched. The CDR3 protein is CATETGVNYGYTF. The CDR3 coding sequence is TGTGCCACCGAGACAGGGGTCAACTATGGCTACACCTTC.

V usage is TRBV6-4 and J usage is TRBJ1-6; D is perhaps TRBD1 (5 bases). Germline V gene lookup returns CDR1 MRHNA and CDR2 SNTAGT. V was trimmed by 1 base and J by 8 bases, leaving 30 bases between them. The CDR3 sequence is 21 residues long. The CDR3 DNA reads TGTGCCAGCAGTGACTATGCTGAAAAGGGGACTTCTAGAGTTTCCCATTCACCCCTCCACTTT. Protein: CASSDYAEKGTSRVSHSPLHF.

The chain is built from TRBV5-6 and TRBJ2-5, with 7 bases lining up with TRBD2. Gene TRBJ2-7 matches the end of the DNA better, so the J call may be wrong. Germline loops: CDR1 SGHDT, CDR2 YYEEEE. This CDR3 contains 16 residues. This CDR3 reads CASSPWWLADSYEQYF. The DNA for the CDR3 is TGTGCCAGCAGCCCCTGGTGGCTAGCGGACTCCTACGAGCAGTACTTC.

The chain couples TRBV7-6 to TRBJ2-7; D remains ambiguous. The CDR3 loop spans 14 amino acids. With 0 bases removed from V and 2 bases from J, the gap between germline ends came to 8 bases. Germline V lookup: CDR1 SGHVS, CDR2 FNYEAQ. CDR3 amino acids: CASSLASGTYEQYF. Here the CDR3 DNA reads TGTGCCAGCAGCTTAGCGAGTGGTACCTACGAGCAGTACTTC.

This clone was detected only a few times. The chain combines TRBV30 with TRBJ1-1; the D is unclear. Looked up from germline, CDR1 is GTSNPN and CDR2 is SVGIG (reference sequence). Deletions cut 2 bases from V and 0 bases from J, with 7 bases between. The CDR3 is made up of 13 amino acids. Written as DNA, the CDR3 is TGTGCCTGGAGTTTCACAGTGAACACTGAAGCTTTCTTT. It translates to CAWSFTVNTEAFF.

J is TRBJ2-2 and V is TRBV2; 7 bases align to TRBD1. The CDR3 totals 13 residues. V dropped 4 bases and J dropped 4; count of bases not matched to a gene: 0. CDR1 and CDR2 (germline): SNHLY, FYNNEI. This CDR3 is CASSGQGTGELFF. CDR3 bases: TGTGCCAGCAGTGGACAGGGCACCGGGGAGCTGTTTTTT. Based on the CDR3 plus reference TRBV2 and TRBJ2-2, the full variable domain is EPEVTQTPSHQVTQMGQEVILRCVPISNHLYFYWYRQILGQKVEFLVSFYNNEISEKSEIFDDQFSVERPDGSNFTLKIRSTKLEDSAMYFCASSGQGTGELFFGEGSRLTVL.

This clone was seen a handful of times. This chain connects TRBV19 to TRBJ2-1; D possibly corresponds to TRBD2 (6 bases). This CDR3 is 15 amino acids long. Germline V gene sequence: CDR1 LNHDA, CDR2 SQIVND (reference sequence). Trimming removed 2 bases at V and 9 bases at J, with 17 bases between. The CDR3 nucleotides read TGTGCCAGTAGTATAACCGGGAGCTGGATCCCTGAGCAGTTCTTC. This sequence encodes CASSITGSWIPEQFF.

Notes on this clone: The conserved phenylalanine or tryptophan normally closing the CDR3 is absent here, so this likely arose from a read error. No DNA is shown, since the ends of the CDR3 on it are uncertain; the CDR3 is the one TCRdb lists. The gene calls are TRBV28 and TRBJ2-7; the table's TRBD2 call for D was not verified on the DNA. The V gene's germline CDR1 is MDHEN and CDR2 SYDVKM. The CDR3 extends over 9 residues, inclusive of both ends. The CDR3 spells CASSLAVVA.

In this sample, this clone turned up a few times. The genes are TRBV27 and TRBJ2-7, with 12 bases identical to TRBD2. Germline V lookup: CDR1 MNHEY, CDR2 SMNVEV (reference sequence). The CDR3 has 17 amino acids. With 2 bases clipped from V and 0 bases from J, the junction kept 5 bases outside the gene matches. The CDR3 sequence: CASSLRGLAGLSYEQYF. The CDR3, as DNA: TGTGCCAGCAGTTTACGGGGACTAGCGGGCCTCTCCTACGAGCAGTACTTC.

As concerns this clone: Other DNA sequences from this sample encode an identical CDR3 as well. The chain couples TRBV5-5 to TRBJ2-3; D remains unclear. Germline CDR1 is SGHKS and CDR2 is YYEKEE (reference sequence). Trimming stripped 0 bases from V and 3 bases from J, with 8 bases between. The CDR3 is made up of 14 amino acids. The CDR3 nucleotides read TGTGCCAGCAGCTTGGCAGGTGGTACAGATACGCAGTATTTT. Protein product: CASSLAGGTDTQYF.

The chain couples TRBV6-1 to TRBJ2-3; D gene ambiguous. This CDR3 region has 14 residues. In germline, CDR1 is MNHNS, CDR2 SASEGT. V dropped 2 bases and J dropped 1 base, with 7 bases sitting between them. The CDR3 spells CASSEQDGTDTQYF. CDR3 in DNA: TGTGCCAGCAGTGAACAGGACGGCACAGATACGCAGTATTTT.

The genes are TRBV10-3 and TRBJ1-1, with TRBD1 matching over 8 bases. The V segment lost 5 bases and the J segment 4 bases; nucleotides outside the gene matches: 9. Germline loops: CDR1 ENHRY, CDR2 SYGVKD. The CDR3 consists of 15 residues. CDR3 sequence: CAISKTGEGVTEAFF. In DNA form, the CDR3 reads TGTGCCATCAGTAAGACAGGGGAGGGAGTCACTGAAGCTTTCTTT.

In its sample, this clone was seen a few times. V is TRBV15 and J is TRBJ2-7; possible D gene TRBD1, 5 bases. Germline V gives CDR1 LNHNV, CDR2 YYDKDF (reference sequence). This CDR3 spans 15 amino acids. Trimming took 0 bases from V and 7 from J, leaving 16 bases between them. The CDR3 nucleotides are TGTGCCACCAGCAGAGAGGGCAGGGTTTCGGGTGAGCAGTACTTC. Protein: CATSREGRVSGEQYF.

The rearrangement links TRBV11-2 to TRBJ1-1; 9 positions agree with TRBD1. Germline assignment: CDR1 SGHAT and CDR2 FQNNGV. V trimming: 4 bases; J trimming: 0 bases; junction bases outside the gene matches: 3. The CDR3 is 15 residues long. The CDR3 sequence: CASSSRTGVNTEAFF. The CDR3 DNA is TGTGCCAGCAGCTCCCGGACAGGGGTGAACACTGAAGCTTTCTTT.

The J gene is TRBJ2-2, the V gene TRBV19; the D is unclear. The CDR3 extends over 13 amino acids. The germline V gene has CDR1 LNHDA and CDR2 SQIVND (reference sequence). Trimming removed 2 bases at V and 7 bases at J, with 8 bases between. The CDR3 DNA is TGTGCCAGTAGTATAAGGGCCGGCGGGGAGCTGTTTTTT. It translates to CASSIRAGGELFF.